The next 29 T cell receptor beta chains were all read from a single sample in a study of blood T cells in healthy people across ages. Primers used in a second PCR of roughly 6 to 11 cycles were a sample-barcoded 5' primer and a J-beta primer mix. MiXCR was run by TCRdb on the 5' RACE reads, yielding one entry per CDR3 protein. The sample includes around 750,000 distinct CDR3 sequences, less than 70% of them seen just once. The sample comprised blood. These receptors were obtained from a man at least 80 years old in good health.

V is TRBV27 and J is TRBJ2-1, with D possibly TRBD1 on 6 matching bases. V lost 3 bases and J lost 5, with 11 bases in between. CDR1 is MNHEY and CDR2 is SMNVEV in the germline V gene (reference sequence). The CDR3 loop spans 14 amino acids. Here the CDR3 reads CASSFRTEHNEQFF. In DNA form, the CDR3 reads TGTGCCAGCAGTTTCCGGACAGAGCACAATGAGCAGTTCTTC.

This clonotype turned up a few times. The rearrangement links TRBV20-1 to TRBJ2-7, with D tentatively TRBD1 (7 bases). The V gene lost 2 bases and the J gene lost 4 bases, with 15 bases spanning the gap. The CDR3 is made up of 14 amino acids. CDR1 and CDR2 (germline): DFQATT, SNEGSKA (reference sequence). CDR3: CSARSRQGGYEQYF. DNA of the CDR3: TGCAGTGCTAGAAGTCGCCAGGGGGGTTACGAGCAGTACTTC.

This rearrangement joins TRBV27 to TRBJ1-2; D is unresolved. Per the germline V gene, CDR1 is MNHEY and CDR2 is SMNVEV (reference sequence). The CDR3 covers 13 residues. Trimming removed 6 bases from V and 8 bases from J, with 16 bases in between. CDR3: CASSPTGPRGYTF. In DNA, the CDR3 is TGTGCCAGCAGCCCTACTGGACCGCGGGGCTACACCTTC.

The chain uses TRBV20-1 and TRBJ1-2; D gene uncertain. Trimming removed 3 bases from V and 4 bases from J, with 12 bases in between. CDR3 size: 13 residues. Per the germline V gene, CDR1 is DFQATT and CDR2 is SNEGSKA (reference sequence). Here the CDR3 DNA reads TGCAGTGCTAGGCCCGAAAAGGTCTATGGCTACACCTTC. The encoded protein is CSARPEKVYGYTF.

This clonotype occurred many times. V gene TRBV5-1 combines with J gene TRBJ2-3; D not resolved. Germline V gene sequence: CDR1 SGHRS, CDR2 YFSETQ. The CDR3 runs 13 residues. The ends were cut back, 2 bases at V and 2 bases at J, with 6 bases in the middle. CDR3 sequence reads: CASSLQFTDTQYF. The DNA for the CDR3 is TGCGCCAGCAGCTTACAGTTCACAGATACGCAGTATTTT.

This clonotype was recorded a few times. The chain recombines TRBV12-3 or TRBV12-4 with TRBJ1-2; D remains ambiguous. The CDR3 extends over 13 amino acids. V lost 2 bases and J lost 8, with 12 bases in between. For the CDR3, the DNA is TGTGCCAGCAGTTTAAAAGTGGGAAGCGGCTACACCTTC. It codes for CASSLKVGSGYTF.

This clonotype was seen only a few times. One junction end does not reproduce the germline sequence, and a read error may be involved. The V and J genes are TRBV5-1 and TRBJ2-1; D perhaps matches TRBD1 (6 bases). CDR1 and CDR2 (germline): SGHRS, YFSETQ. This CDR3 is 15 amino acids long. The chain's CDR3 is CASSLSTGSYNEQFF. The CDR3 DNA reads as TGTGCCAGCTCACTTTCGACAGGCTCCTACAATGAGCAGTTCTTC.

There are a few counts of this clonotype. The J gene is TRBJ1-6, the V gene TRBV4-1; 7 bases line up with TRBD1. Germline loops: CDR1 MGHRA, CDR2 YSYEKL. J was trimmed by 6 bases and V by 0 bases; bases with no gene match: 14. This CDR3 region has 19 residues. The CDR3, as DNA: TGCGCCAGCAGCCAAGATGGACAAGGGACAGACCGATCTAATTCACCCCTCCACTTT. Translated: CASSQDGQGTDRSNSPLHF.

This clonotype occurred a few times. The V and J genes are TRBV11-3 and TRBJ2-7; TRBD1 is a possible D gene (6 bases). Germline CDR1 and CDR2: SGHNT and YENEEA. The CDR3 extends over 15 amino acids. V was clipped by 5 bases and J by 0 bases, with 14 bases between them. In nucleotides, the CDR3 is TGTGCCAGCAGCGGAGATGGGGGCAGCTCCTACGAGCAGTACTTC. Protein product: CASSGDGGSSYEQYF.

Notes on this clonotype: A read error may account for a junction end that differs from germline. V is TRBV5-1 and J is TRBJ2-7; 8 bases map to TRBD2. The V gene's germline CDR1 is SGHRS and CDR2 YFSETQ. This CDR3 is 15 amino acids long. The CDR3 loop reads CASSLETSDSREQYF. The CDR3 region has the DNA TGCGCCAGCAGCTTGGAGACTAGCGACTCGCGTGAGCAATACTTC.

The rearrangement links TRBV3-1 to TRBJ2-5; D unresolved. Germline assignment: CDR1 LGHDT and CDR2 YNNKEL (reference sequence). The CDR3 consists of 12 residues. V gave up 4 bases and J gave up 5 bases, with 8 bases separating them. The CDR3: CASSRWDETQYF. CDR3 bases: TGTGCCAGCAGCCGCTGGGATGAGACCCAGTACTTC.

This chain links TRBV28 with TRBJ2-7; 9 nucleotides align to TRBD2. Germline V gene sequence: CDR1 MDHEN, CDR2 SYDVKM. After removal of 4 bases from V and 0 bases from J, the junction contained 13 bases not matched to a gene. The CDR3 has 18 residues. CDR3 nucleotide sequence: TGTGCCAGCAGTTCCCAGGGTGTGCGGGAGGGAAGCTCCTACGAGCAGTACTTC. Its protein product is CASSSQGVREGSSYEQYF.

Details on this clonotype: The junction differs from germline at one of its ends, possibly a read error. The chain recombines TRBV20-1 with TRBJ2-7; 8 bases agree with TRBD2. Germline CDR1 is DFQATT and CDR2 is SNEGSKA (reference sequence). This CDR3 comprises 15 residues. CDR3 bases: TGCAGTGCTAGCCTAACTAGCGGACGTGACTACGAGCGGTACTTC. Protein product: CSASLTSGRDYERYF.

The J gene is TRBJ2-2, the V gene TRBV9; D is possibly TRBD1 or TRBD2 (5 bases each). Trimming cost V 4 bases and J 8 bases, with 18 bases left between them. CDR1 is SGDLS and CDR2 is YYNGEE in the germline V gene. The CDR3 loop spans 15 amino acids. Here the CDR3 reads CASSPGSRGTGELFF. The CDR3 coding sequence is TGTGCCAGCAGCCCCGGGTCCCGGGGCACTGGGGAGCTGTTTTTT.

The chain is built from TRBV27 and TRBJ2-1; 7 nucleotides align to TRBD2. This CDR3 is 17 amino acids long. The V segment lost 4 bases and the J segment 0 bases; nucleotides outside the gene matches: 9. CDR1 is MNHEY, CDR2 SMNVEV, per germline (reference sequence). The CDR3 DNA reads TGTGCCAGCAGTTCGCGACTAGCAGTGAGCTCCTACAATGAGCAGTTCTTC. Its protein product is CASSSRLAVSSYNEQFF.

A few counts support this clonotype. The rearrangement uses TRBV20-1 and TRBJ2-7; 11 bases match TRBD2. Germline loops: CDR1 DFQATT, CDR2 SNEGSKA (reference sequence). The length of the CDR3 is 15 residues. The ends lost 1 base at V and 1 base at J; junction bases unmatched: 3. The CDR3 sequence: CSARGLAGGSYEQYF. For the CDR3, the DNA is TGCAGTGCTAGAGGGCTAGCGGGAGGTTCCTACGAGCAGTACTTC.

The chain has TRBV19 and TRBJ2-7; no clear D gene. CDR1 is LNHDA and CDR2 is SQIVND in the germline V gene (reference sequence). V lost 3 bases, J lost 5 bases, and 17 bases lay in between. The CDR3 spans 15 residues. The CDR3 loop reads CASSIDGQARNEQYF. The CDR3 DNA follows: TGTGCCAGTAGTATCGACGGTCAGGCCAGGAACGAGCAGTACTTC.

The rearrangement joins TRBV18 to TRBJ1-2; TRBD1 might be the D (5 bases). Trimming removed 2 bases from V and 7 bases from J, with 17 bases in between. There are 15 residues in the CDR3. CDR1 KGHSH and CDR2 LQKENI come from the germline V gene. CDR3 amino acids: CASSPNGPGSGGYTF. DNA for the CDR3: TGTGCCAGCTCACCAAACGGCCCAGGGTCTGGTGGCTACACCTTC.

This chain links TRBV9 with TRBJ2-5; D ambiguous. CDR3 size: 14 residues. The V end lost 4 bases, the J end lost 5 bases, and 15 bases lay between the germline ends. Germline CDR1 and CDR2: SGDLS and YYNGEE. The CDR3 nucleotides read TGTGCCAGCAGCAAAGAGGTAGTCCGGGAGACCCAGTACTTC. Translating it yields CASSKEVVRETQYF.

On this clonotype itself: Likely a read error: the CDR3 ends without its conserved phenylalanine or tryptophan. The rearrangement joins TRBV7-9 to TRBJ1-1; D is possibly TRBD1 (5 bases). Germline lookup yields CDR1 SEHNR and CDR2 FQNEAQ (reference sequence). This CDR3 has 14 residues. V shed 4 bases and J shed 5 bases, with 14 bases lying between them. CDR3 coding DNA: TGTGCCAGCAGCTCCGAGGGGCGAGGGACTGAAGCTTTCCTT. Amino acids: CASSSEGRGTEAFL.

The V gene is TRBV6-5, the J gene TRBJ2-3; a weak D match, TRBD1 (6 bases). The CDR3 sequence is 16 residues long. The V end lost 3 bases, the J end lost 5 bases, and 18 bases lay between the germline ends. Germline assignment: CDR1 MNHEY and CDR2 SVGAGI. CDR3: CASSYGGSWAIDTQYF. The CDR3 nucleotides are TGTGCCAGCAGTTATGGGGGCAGTTGGGCAATAGATACGCAGTATTTT.

V and J are TRBV2 and TRBJ2-1; 11 bases align to TRBD2. The better agreement between TRBJ2-7 and the DNA end casts doubt on the J call. The germline CDR1 and CDR2 sequences are SNHLY and FYNNEI. The CDR3 runs to 14 residues. In DNA form, the CDR3 reads TGTGCCAGCAGAGGGACTAGCGGCTACAATGAGCAGTACTTC. It codes for CASRGTSGYNEQYF.

Only a few counts were recorded for this clonotype. CDR3 loop: CSATGAESGTAFQETQYF. In DNA, the CDR3 is TGCAGTGCTACGGGGGCTGAATCCGGGACAGCTTTCCAAGAGACCCAGTACTTC. The J gene is TRBJ2-5, the V gene TRBV20-1, with a possible D match to TRBD1 (7 bases). V shed 4 bases and J shed 1 base, with 25 bases lying between them. Germline V lookup: CDR1 DFQATT, CDR2 SNEGSKA (reference sequence). The CDR3 has 18 residues.

This clonotype showed up just a few times. The CDR3 DNA follows: TGTGCCAGCAGCCAGACACGCGAGCAGTACTTC. It specifies CASSQTREQYF. The chain employs TRBV7-2 and TRBJ2-7; no reliable D call. Germline V gene sequence: CDR1 SGHTA, CDR2 FQGNSA. The CDR3 runs 11 residues. The V end lost 5 bases, the J end lost 6 bases, and 8 bases lay between the germline ends.

V usage is TRBV12-3 or TRBV12-4 and J usage is TRBJ2-7; D possibly corresponds to TRBD2 (6 bases). V was trimmed by 6 bases and J by 7 bases, leaving 16 bases between them. There are 13 residues in the CDR3. CDR3 in amino acids: CASSERLGYEQYF. DNA of the CDR3: TGTGCCAGCAGCGAAAGACTAGGTTATGAGCAGTACTTC.

This clonotype was detected only a few times. This chain connects TRBV5-1 to TRBJ1-1; 10 bases match TRBD1. Germline V gene data show CDR1 as SGHRS and CDR2 as YFSETQ. This CDR3 is 13 amino acids long. Germline trimming cut 4 bases from V and 6 bases from J; bases unmatched to any gene: 3. The CDR3 DNA reads as TGCGCCAGCAGCAAAGGGACAGGGGCTGAAGCTTTCTTT. Its protein product is CASSKGTGAEAFF. Looking up the rest from reference TRBV5-1 and TRBJ1-1 gives the full variable domain: KAGVTQTPRYLIKTRGQQVTLSCSPISGHRSVSWYQQTPGQGLQFLFEYFSETQRNKGNFPGRFSGRQFSNSRSEMNVSTLELGDSALYLCASSKGTGAEAFFGQGTRLTVV.

The rearrangement links TRBV7-6 to TRBJ2-5, with 8 nucleotides matching TRBD2. The DNA end is more similar to TRBJ2-7, so the J call may be wrong. Germline CDR1 SGHVS, CDR2 FNYEAQ. The CDR3 covers 20 residues. CDR3 in amino acids: CASSLGSTGTSGSPGYEQYF. In DNA, the CDR3 is TGTGCCAGCAGCTTAGGCTCGACCGGGACGAGCGGGAGCCCCGGGTACGAGCAGTACTTC.

This clonotype was found a few times. This chain joins TRBV25-1 and TRBJ2-5, with D possibly matching TRBD1 (6 bases). With 2 bases removed from V and 0 bases from J, the gap between germline ends came to 13 bases. Germline V gives CDR1 MGHDK, CDR2 SYGVNS. The CDR3 extends over 16 amino acids. In nucleotides, the CDR3 is TGTGCCAGCAGTGAACCCGGACAGCTGTACCAAGAGACCCAGTACTTC. It translates to CASSEPGQLYQETQYF.

This rearrangement joins TRBV11-1 to TRBJ1-6; D ambiguous. The CDR3 has 15 amino acids. V was shortened by 5 bases and J by 9 bases, with 17 bases between the two germline ends. The germline V gene has CDR1 SGHAT and CDR2 FQDESV (reference sequence). Here the CDR3 reads CASSAIRSGGSPLHF. DNA for the CDR3: TGTGCCAGCAGCGCCATCCGGTCGGGAGGTTCACCCCTCCACTTT.